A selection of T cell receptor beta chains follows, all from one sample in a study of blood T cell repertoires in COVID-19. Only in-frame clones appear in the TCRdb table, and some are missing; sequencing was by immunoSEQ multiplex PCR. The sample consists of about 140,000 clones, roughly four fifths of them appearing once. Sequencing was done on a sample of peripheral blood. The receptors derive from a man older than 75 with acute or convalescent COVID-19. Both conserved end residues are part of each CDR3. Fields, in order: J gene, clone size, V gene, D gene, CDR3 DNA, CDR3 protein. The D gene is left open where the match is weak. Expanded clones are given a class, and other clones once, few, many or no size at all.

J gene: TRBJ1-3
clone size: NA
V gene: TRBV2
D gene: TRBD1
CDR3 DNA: TGTGCCAGCAGCTATGGGACAGACGGAAACACCATATATTTT
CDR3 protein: CASSYGTDGNTIYF

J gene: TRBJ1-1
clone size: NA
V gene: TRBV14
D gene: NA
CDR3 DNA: TGTGCCAGCAGCCAGCCCGTAGGGAGAGGGAACACTGAAGCTTTCTTT
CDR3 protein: CASSQPVGRGNTEAFF

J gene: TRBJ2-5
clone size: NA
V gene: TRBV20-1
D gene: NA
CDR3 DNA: TGCAGTGCTAGGTTAGCCGAGACCCAGTACTTC
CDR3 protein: CSARLAETQYF

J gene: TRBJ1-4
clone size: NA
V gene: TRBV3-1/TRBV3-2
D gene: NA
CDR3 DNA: TGTGCCAGCAGCCACCGGAGCAGAGATGAAAAACTGTTTTTT
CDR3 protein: CASSHRSRDEKLFF

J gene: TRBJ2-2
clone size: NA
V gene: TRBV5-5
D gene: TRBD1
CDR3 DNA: TGTGCCAGCAGCTTGCAGTTTAACAGGGGCACCGGGGAGCTGTTTTTT
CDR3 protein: CASSLQFNRGTGELFF

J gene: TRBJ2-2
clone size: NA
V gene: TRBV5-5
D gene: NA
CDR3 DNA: TGTGCCAGCAGCTTGACCGGGACCGGGGAGCTGTTTTTT
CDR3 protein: CASSLTGTGELFF

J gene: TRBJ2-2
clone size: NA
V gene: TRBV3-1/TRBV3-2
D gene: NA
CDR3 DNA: TGTGCCAGCAGCCAAGGGAATCCAGGGGGGATCGGGGAGCTGTTTTTT
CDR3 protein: CASSQGNPGGIGELFF

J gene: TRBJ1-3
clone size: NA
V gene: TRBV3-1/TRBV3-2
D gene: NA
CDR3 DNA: TGTGCCAGCAGCCAAGGAATGTCGAGACAAACTTGGGGAAACACCATATATTTT
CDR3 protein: CASSQGMSRQTWGNTIYF

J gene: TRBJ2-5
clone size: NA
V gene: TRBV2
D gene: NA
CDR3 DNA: TGTGCCAGCAGTGAAGGGCAGGGGTTTGGGACCCAGTACTTC
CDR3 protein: CASSEGQGFGTQYF

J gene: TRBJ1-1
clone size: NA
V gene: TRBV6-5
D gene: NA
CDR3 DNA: TGTGCCAGCAGTTACTCCGGACAGATTTCGACTGAAGCTTTCTTT
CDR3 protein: CASSYSGQISTEAFF

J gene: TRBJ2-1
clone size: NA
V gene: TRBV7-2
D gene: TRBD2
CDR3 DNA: TGTGCCAGCAGCTTAAGCGGGGGGGTCAACAATGAGCAGTTCTTC
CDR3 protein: CASSLSGGVNNEQFF

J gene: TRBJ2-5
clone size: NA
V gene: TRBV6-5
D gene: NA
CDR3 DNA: TGTGCCAGCACAATCGGGACACAAGAGACCCAGTACTTC
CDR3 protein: CASTIGTQETQYF

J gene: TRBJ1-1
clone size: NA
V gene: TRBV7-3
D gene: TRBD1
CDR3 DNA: TGTGCCAGCAGCTTGGGACAGTCGAACACTGAAGCTTTCTTT
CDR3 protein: CASSLGQSNTEAFF

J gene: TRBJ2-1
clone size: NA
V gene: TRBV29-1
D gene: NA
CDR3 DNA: TGCAGCGTCGAACTTGAGCAGTTCTTC
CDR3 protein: CSVELEQFF

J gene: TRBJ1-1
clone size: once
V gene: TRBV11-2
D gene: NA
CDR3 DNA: TGTGCCAGCAGCTTAGTTCAGGGGATCGGGAACACTGAAGCTTTCTTT
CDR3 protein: CASSLVQGIGNTEAFF

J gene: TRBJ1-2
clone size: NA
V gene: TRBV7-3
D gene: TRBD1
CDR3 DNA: TGTGCCAGCAGCGACGACAGGGGCAATGGCTACACCTTC
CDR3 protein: CASSDDRGNGYTF

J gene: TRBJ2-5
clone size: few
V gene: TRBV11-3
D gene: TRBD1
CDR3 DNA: TGTGCCAGCAGCCAACGGGCCGGGACAGGCCAAGAGACCCAGTACTTC
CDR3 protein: CASSQRAGTGQETQYF

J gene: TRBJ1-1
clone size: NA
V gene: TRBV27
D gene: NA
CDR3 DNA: TGTGCCAGCAGTAGAGAATCAGGGTTCCTAGCTTTCTTT
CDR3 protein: CASSRESGFLAFF

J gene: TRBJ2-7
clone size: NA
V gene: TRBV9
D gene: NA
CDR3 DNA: TGTGCCAGCAGCGTAGGTCCCGCGGCGCAGCAGTACTTC
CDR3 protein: CASSVGPAAQQYF

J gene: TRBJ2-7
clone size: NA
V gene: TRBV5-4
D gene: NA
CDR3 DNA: TGTGCCAGCCAACTTAGGTCGGGCTACGAGCAGTACTTC
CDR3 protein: CASQLRSGYEQYF

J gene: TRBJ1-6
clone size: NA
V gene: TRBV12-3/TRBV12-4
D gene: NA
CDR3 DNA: TGTGCCAGCAGTTCATTAGATGGTTCACCCCTCCACTTT
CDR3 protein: CASSSLDGSPLHF

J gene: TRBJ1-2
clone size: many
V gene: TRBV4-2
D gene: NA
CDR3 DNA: TGTGCCAGCAGCCAGCCAGGGAGGGGCTACACCTTC
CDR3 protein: CASSQPGRGYTF

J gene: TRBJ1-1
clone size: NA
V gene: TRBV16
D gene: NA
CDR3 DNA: TGTGCCAGCAGCCAATCACAGGGTTTTACTGAAGCTTTCTTT
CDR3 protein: CASSQSQGFTEAFF

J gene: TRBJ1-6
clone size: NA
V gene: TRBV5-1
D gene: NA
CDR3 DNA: TGCGCCAGCAGCTTGGATTTCGGGGGGTCACCCCTCCACTTT
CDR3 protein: CASSLDFGGSPLHF

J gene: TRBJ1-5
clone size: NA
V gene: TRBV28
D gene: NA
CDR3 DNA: TGTGCCAGCTCAACCGCCCGAAACACACAGTCACCGACGGGGATGCCCCAGCATTTT
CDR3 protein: CASSTARNTQSPTGMPQHF

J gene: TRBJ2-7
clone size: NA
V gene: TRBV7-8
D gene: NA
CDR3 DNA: TGTGCCAGCAGCAAGGGACACTCCTACGAGCAGTACTTC
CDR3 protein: CASSKGHSYEQYF

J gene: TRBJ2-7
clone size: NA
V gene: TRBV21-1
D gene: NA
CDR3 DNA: TGTGCCAGCAGCAAGGGACAGACCTACGAGCAGTACTTC
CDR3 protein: CASSKGQTYEQYF

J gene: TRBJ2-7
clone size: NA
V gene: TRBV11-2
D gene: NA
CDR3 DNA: TGTGCCAGCAGCTTAGACAGGGCCTACGAGCAGTACTTC
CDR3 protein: CASSLDRAYEQYF

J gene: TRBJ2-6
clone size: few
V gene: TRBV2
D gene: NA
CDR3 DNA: TGTGCCCTGGGGGCAGGCTCTGGGGCCAACGTCCTGACTTTC
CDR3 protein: CALGAGSGANVLTF

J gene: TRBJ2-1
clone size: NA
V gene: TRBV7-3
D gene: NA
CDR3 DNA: TGTGCCAGCAGCCCACAGGGAAACTACAATGAGCAGTTCTTC
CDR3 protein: CASSPQGNYNEQFF

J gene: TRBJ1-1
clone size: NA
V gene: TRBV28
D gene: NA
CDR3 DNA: TGTGCCAGCAGTTTAACAAACCCTGGGAGAACTGAAGCTTTCTTT
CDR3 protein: CASSLTNPGRTEAFF

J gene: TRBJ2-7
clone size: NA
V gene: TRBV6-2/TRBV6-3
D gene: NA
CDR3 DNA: TGTGCCAGCAGTTACTCGATAACAGGGCGTCCCGAGCAGTACTTC
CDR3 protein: CASSYSITGRPEQYF

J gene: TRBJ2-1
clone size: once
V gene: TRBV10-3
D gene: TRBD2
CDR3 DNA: TGTGCCATCAGGACTAGCGGGATCAATGAGCAGTTCTTC
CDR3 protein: CAIRTSGINEQFF

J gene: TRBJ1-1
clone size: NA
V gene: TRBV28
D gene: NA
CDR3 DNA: TGTGCCAGCAGTTTATGGCAGATTAACACTGAAGCTTTCTTT
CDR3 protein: CASSLWQINTEAFF

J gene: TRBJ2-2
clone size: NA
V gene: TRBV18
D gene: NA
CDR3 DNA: TGTGCCAGCTCACCACCGGCCAGGCCAGGCGTGAACATCGGGGAGCTGTTTTTT
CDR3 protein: CASSPPARPGVNIGELFF

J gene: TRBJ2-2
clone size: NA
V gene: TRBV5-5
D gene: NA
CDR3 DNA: TGTGCCAGCAGCTTGCCTGGGGGCAGGGAGCTGTTTTTT
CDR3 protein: CASSLPGGRELFF

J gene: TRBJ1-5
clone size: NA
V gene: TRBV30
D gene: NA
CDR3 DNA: TGTGCCTGGGGACCCGGACAGTATAGCAATCAGCCCCAGCATTTT
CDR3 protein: CAWGPGQYSNQPQHF

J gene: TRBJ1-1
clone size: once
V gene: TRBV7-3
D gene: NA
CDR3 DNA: TGTGCCAGCAGCCCGCAGGGTCAGGGCACTGAAGCTTTCTTT
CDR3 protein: CASSPQGQGTEAFF

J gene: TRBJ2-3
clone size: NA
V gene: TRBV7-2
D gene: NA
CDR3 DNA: TGTGCCAGCAGCTTATTCGTAACGGTCCGACCCCCCGGGAATACGCAGTATTTT
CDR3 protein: CASSLFVTVRPPGNTQYF

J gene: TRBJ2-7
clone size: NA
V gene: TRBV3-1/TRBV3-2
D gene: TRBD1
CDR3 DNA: TGTGCCAGCAGCCACAGCCCCGGGACAGGCTACGAGCAGTACTTC
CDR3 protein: CASSHSPGTGYEQYF

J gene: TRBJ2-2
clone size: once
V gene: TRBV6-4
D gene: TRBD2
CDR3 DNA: TGTGCCAGCAGTGCGGCGGGGGGCGACACCGGGGAGCTGTTTTTT
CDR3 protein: CASSAAGGDTGELFF

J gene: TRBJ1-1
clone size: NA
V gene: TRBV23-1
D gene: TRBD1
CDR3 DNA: TGCGCCAACACCGGGACAGACAACACTGAAGCTTTCTTT
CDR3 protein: CANTGTDNTEAFF

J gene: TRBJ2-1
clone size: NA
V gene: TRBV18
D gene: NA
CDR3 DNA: TGTGCCAGCTCAACTAGTGTCAATGAGCAGTTCTTC
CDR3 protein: CASSTSVNEQFF

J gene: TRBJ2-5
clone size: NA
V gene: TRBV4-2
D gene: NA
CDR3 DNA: TGTGCCAGCAGCCAAGAAGGACAGGAGGGAGAGACCCAGTACTTC
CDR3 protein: CASSQEGQEGETQYF

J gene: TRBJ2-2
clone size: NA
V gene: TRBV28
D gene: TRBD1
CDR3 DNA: TGTGCCAGCAGTTCCACCTCGACAGGGACCGGGGAGCTGTTTTTT
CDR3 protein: CASSSTSTGTGELFF

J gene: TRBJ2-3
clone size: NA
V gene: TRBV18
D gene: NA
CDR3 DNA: TGTGCCAGCTCACCGAGCGGCGTGGGAGATACGCAGTATTTT
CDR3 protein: CASSPSGVGDTQYF

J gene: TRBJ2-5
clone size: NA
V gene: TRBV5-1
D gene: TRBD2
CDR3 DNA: TGCGCCAGCAGAGACAGACCGGGACTAGCGGGGGACCAAGAGACCCAGTACTTC
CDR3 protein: CASRDRPGLAGDQETQYF

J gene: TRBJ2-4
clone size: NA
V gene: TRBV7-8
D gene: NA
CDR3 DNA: TGTGCCAGCAGCGTAAGGGGGTCGGCCGGTCTAGCCAAAAACATTCAGTACTTC
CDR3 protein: CASSVRGSAGLAKNIQYF

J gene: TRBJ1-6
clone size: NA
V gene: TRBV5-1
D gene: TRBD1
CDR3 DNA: TGCGCCAGCACCACATCCGGGACAGCTAATTCACCCCTCCACTTT
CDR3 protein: CASTTSGTANSPLHF

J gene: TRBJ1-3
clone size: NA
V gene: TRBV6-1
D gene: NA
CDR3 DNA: TGTGCCAGCAGTGAAGTATCGGAGTTGAGAAACACCATATATTTT
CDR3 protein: CASSEVSELRNTIYF

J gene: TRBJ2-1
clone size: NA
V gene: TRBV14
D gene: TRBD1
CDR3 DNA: TGTGCCAGCAGTCCCTCGTGGGCAGGGGGCAGAAACAATGAGCAGTTCTTC
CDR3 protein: CASSPSWAGGRNNEQFF

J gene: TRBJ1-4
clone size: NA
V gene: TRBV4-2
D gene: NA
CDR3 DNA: TGTGCCAGCAGCCAAGATGAGGGAAAACTGTTTTTT
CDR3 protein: CASSQDEGKLFF

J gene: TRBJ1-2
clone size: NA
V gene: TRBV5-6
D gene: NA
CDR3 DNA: TGTGCCAGCAGCTGGAATTCCCAGGGTATAAACACCTTC
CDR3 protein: CASSWNSQGINTF

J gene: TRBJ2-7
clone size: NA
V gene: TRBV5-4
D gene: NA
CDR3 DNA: TGTGCCAGCAGCTTGGCCGGGCGGGGGCACTCCTACGAGCAGTACTTC
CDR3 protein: CASSLAGRGHSYEQYF

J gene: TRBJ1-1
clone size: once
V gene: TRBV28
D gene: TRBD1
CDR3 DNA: TGTGCCAGCATTAGGGACAGGATTGAAGCTTTCTTT
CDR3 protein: CASIRDRIEAFF

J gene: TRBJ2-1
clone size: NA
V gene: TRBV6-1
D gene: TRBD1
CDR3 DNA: TGTGCCAGCAGTGAATACAGGGGGAGGTACAATGAGCAGTTCTTC
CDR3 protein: CASSEYRGRYNEQFF